In this sample, the clone carrying this T cell receptor (beta chain) turned up once. This record comes from a study of blood T cell repertoires in COVID-19. Trimming left V 1 base short and J 4 bases short, with 12 bases between. The length of the CDR3 is 15 residues. Germline V CDR1 and CDR2: LGHDT, YNNKEL (reference sequence). Assay used: immunoSEQ multiplex PCR; TCRdb lists only in-frame clones, some missing. The sample has around 300,000 clones; over 75% are singletons. The sequence was obtained from a human donor in a cohort sampled during active COVID-19. Sequenced sample: peripheral blood. The chain links TRBV3-1 (or the pseudogene TRBV3-2) to TRBJ2-3; D is perhaps TRBD2 (7 bases). The CDR3 spells CASSQGGGPADTQYF. In nucleotides, the CDR3 is TGTGCCAGCAGCCAAGGGGGGGGCCCAGCAGATACGCAGTATTTT.